One and the same sample provided the 14 T cell receptor beta chains below, sequenced in a study of blood T cell repertoires in COVID-19 (dated by TCRdb to the early 2020s). The library was made by the immunoSEQ multiplex PCR assay. TCRdb stores this immuneACCESS table with in-frame sequences only. Part of the clones is absent; in the studies checked, under half of the shortfall reflects unresolved V genes, and no reason is known for the rest. The sample records some 290,000 clones, just over 90% of which are singletons. Together, the top ten hold approximately 2.5% of the sample. The sequenced material came from PBMCs or T cells enriched from blood (not recorded which). Source of these receptors: a woman aged 40 to 50 with acute COVID-19.

This rearrangement joins TRBV28 to TRBJ1-2; 7 bases map to TRBD1. Germline trimming cut 6 bases from V and 5 bases from J; bases unmatched to any gene: 9. Germline V gene data show CDR1 as MDHEN and CDR2 as SYDVKM. The CDR3 spans 14 residues. The CDR3, as DNA: TGTGCCAGCAGCTTCACAGGGGATGCGTATGGCTACACCTTC. It specifies CASSFTGDAYGYTF.

CDR3 bases: TGTGCCAGCAGCCTCACACAGGGGTCCGGGGAGCTGTTTTTT. This sequence encodes CASSLTQGSGELFF. The chain links TRBV14 to TRBJ2-2; TRBD1 matches 7 bases. CDR3 length: 14 residues. The trim removed 4 bases at V and 6 bases at J, leaving 5 bases unmatched. Germline loops: CDR1 SGHDN, CDR2 FVKESK.

This chain connects TRBV9 to TRBJ1-1; the match to TRBD1 covers 7 bases. The CDR3 has 14 amino acids. Looked up from germline, CDR1 is SGDLS and CDR2 is YYNGEE. Trimming took 4 bases from V and 4 from J; bases not matched to a gene: 7. CDR3 in DNA: TGTGCCAGCAGCCCTCAACAGGGGATCACTGAAGCTTTCTTT. It yields the protein CASSPQQGITEAFF.

This chain connects TRBV27 to TRBJ2-2, with 7 bases aligning to TRBD1. This CDR3 spans 14 amino acids. Germline V gene sequence: CDR1 MNHEY, CDR2 SMNVEV (reference sequence). V lost 6 bases, J lost 5 bases, and 6 bases stayed unmatched. The CDR3 region is CASRTGLWTGELFF. DNA for the CDR3: TGTGCCAGCAGGACAGGGTTATGGACCGGGGAGCTGTTTTTT.

The CDR3 loop reads CASSFDGGTEAFF. As DNA, the CDR3 is TGTGCCAGCAGCTTTGACGGGGGCACTGAAGCTTTCTTT. This chain uses TRBV7-3 with TRBJ1-1; D is perhaps TRBD1 (5 bases). Deletions cut 3 bases from V and 4 bases from J, with 9 bases between. CDR1 and CDR2 (germline): SGHTA, FQGTGA. The CDR3 consists of 13 residues. Full variable domain (outside the CDR3, taken from reference TRBV7-3 and TRBJ1-1): GAGVSQTPSNKVTEKGKYVELRCDPISGHTALYWYRQSLGQGPEFLIYFQGTGAADDSGLPNDRFFAVRPEGSVSTLKIQRTERGDSAVYLCASSFDGGTEAFFGQGTRLTVV.

The gene calls are TRBV6-5 and TRBJ2-7; 8 bases match TRBD1. CDR1 MNHEY and CDR2 SVGAGI come from the germline V gene. With 8 bases clipped from V and 6 bases from J, the junction kept 3 bases outside the gene matches. This CDR3 is 11 amino acids long. This CDR3 reads CASGQGGEQYF. In nucleotides, the CDR3 is TGTGCCAGCGGACAGGGTGGCGAGCAGTACTTC.

This chain joins TRBV11-2 and TRBJ2-3; D is uncertain. Per the germline V gene, CDR1 is SGHAT and CDR2 is FQNNGV. The CDR3 is 12 amino acids. Trimming cost V 2 bases and J 3 bases, with 3 bases left between them. CDR3 sequence (DNA): TGTGCCAGCAGCTTACCTACAGATACGCAGTATTTT. Encoded protein: CASSLPTDTQYF.

The rearrangement links TRBV7-3 to TRBJ2-3; possible D gene TRBD2, 6 bases. CDR1 and CDR2 from the germline V gene are SGHTA and FQGTGA. V shed 2 bases and J shed 1 base, with 10 bases lying between them. This CDR3 is 15 amino acids long. The CDR3 region is CASSLDGSGTDTQYF. The CDR3 bases are TGTGCCAGCAGCTTAGACGGGAGTGGCACAGATACGCAGTATTTT.

The gene calls are TRBV11-3 and TRBJ2-5, with D possibly TRBD1 on 5 matching bases. Germline CDR1 SGHNT, CDR2 YENEEA. The CDR3 length is 13 residues. The V gene lost 6 bases and the J gene lost 4 bases, with 12 bases spanning the gap. This chain's CDR3 is CASSLNRLETQYF. CDR3 nucleotides: TGTGCCAGCAGTTTAAACAGGCTAGAGACCCAGTACTTC.

The genes are TRBV4-1 and TRBJ1-2; the D is unclear. Between the trimmed V and J ends, which lost 0 bases and 4 bases, there was a span of 9 bases. This CDR3 has 14 residues. Germline V gene lookup returns CDR1 MGHRA and CDR2 YSYEKL. DNA for the CDR3: TGCGCCAGCAGCCAAGAGATGCGGAGCTATGGCTACACCTTC. Encoded protein: CASSQEMRSYGYTF.

V usage is TRBV12-3 or TRBV12-4 and J usage is TRBJ1-1; TRBD1 matches at 9 bases. The V segment lost 5 bases and the J segment 11 bases; nucleotides outside the gene matches: 3. The CDR3 extends over 11 amino acids. This CDR3 reads CASSTGGNAFF. CDR3 in DNA: TGTGCCAGCAGTACAGGGGGCAATGCTTTCTTT.

The genes are TRBV7-2 and TRBJ2-5, with D possibly matching TRBD2 (5 bases). CDR3 length: 17 residues. V lost 2 bases and J lost 5, with 21 bases in between. Germline assignment: CDR1 SGHTA and CDR2 FQGNSA. The CDR3 DNA sequence: TGTGCCAGCAGCTTAACGGGGAGCGTCTACCCGCGGGAGACCCAGTACTTC. This translates into CASSLTGSVYPRETQYF.

The chain uses TRBV12-3 or TRBV12-4 and TRBJ1-1; TRBD1 agrees at 9 bases. This CDR3 contains 12 residues. After removal of 3 bases from V and 9 bases from J, the junction contained 2 bases not matched to a gene. The CDR3 protein is CASSLDRGKAFF. CDR3 coding DNA: TGTGCCAGCAGTTTGGACAGGGGTAAAGCTTTCTTT.

V usage is TRBV27 and J usage is TRBJ2-3; 10 bases fit TRBD2. Per the germline V gene, CDR1 is MNHEY and CDR2 is SMNVEV (reference sequence). CDR3 length: 17 amino acids. V was pared by 7 bases and J by 7 bases, with 17 bases of the junction left unmatched. The CDR3 spells CASTLPPLAGETNTQYF. The CDR3 DNA is TGTGCCAGCACCCTACCCCCCCTAGCGGGGGAGACGAATACGCAGTATTTT.